The TCR beta chain under discussion was sequenced for a study of control samples from healthy donors and cancer patients. The data were produced by immunoSEQ multiplex PCR, yet TCRdb's version contains in-frame clones alone and is incomplete. The sample shows over 100,000 clones, roughly 90% of them seen only once. Germline CDR1 reads SGHAT; CDR2 reads FQNNGV. Trimming took off 3 bases at V and 4 bases at J, with 13 bases between the two ends. The CDR3 consists of 15 residues. This sequence was found in a man younger than 30 in good health. The chain recombines TRBV11-2 with TRBJ1-3, with a possible D match to TRBD1 (6 bases). The specimen was blood. The CDR3 nucleotides read TGTGCCAGCAGCTTTGTTCGGACAGACGGAAACACCATATATTTT. It is translated as CASSFVRTDGNTIYF.